This TCR beta chain appears in the sequencing data of a study of T cell responses to AZD1222 COVID-19 vaccine. General study results and limits: White British ancestry dominated among donors, who included more females, and clonal diversity was possibly underestimated.

As regards this clone: The antigen remains unidentified.

Looked up from germline, CDR1 is PRHDT and CDR2 is FYEKMQ (reference sequence). V gave up 2 bases and J gave up 3 bases; unmatched junction bases: 18. CDR3 length: 20 amino acids. Generated by immunoSEQ multiplex PCR, the TCRdb table keeps only in-frame clones and is missing some. Counted here are fewer than 150,000 clones, 87% occurring once; the ten biggest clones make up 8.5% to 10%. The TCR sequence derives from an adult in good health. Sequenced material: peripheral blood, taken on day 0 of AZD1222 vaccination. The chain uses TRBV13 and TRBJ2-1, with 8 bases that match TRBD2. CDR3 nucleotide sequence: TGTGCCAGCAGCTTATATACATATAGTGCGGAGACTAGCGACTACAATGAGCAGTTCTTC. Amino acids: CASSLYTYSAETSDYNEQFF.